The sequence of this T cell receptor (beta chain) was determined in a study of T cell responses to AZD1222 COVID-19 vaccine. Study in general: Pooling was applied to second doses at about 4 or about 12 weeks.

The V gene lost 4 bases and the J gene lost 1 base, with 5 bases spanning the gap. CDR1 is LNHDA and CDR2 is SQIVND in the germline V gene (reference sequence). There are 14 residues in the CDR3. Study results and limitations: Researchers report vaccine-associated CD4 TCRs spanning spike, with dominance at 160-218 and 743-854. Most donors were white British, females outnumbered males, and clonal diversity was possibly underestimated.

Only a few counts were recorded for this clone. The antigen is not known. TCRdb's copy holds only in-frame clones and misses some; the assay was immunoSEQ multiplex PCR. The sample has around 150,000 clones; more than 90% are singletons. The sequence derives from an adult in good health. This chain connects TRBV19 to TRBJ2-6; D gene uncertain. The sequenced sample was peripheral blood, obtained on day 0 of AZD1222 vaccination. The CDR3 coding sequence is TGTGCCAGTAGTACTGGTTCTGGGGCCAACGTCCTGACTTTC. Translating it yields CASSTGSGANVLTF.